These 15 T cell receptor beta chains share one sample of origin, sequenced in a study of blood T cell repertoires in COVID-19. Only in-frame clones appear in the TCRdb table, and some are missing; sequencing was by immunoSEQ multiplex PCR. The data hold approximately 60,000 clones, with approximately 78% observed a single time. Sequenced material: peripheral blood. The receptors were sampled from a woman of 80 years or more with acute or convalescent COVID-19.

The V call is TRBV29-1, the J call TRBJ1-2, with D possibly TRBD1 on 5 matching bases. The CDR3 contains 12 residues. Trimming cost V 0 bases and J 8 bases, with 10 bases left between them. Germline CDR1 reads SQVTM; CDR2 reads ANQGSEA. The CDR3 here is CSVEEGSGGYTF. In DNA, the CDR3 is TGCAGCGTTGAAGAAGGGTCAGGGGGCTACACCTTC.

This clone was found a few times. The rearrangement joins TRBV12-3 or TRBV12-4 to TRBJ1-1; D gene unclear. The CDR3 loop spans 12 amino acids. V lost 6 bases and J lost 5, with 10 bases in between. The CDR3 protein is CASSSRGTEAFF. Written as DNA, the CDR3 is TGTGCCAGCAGCTCCCGCGGAACTGAAGCTTTCTTT.

The chain links TRBV7-9 to TRBJ2-5; D call uncertain. Germline V lookup: CDR1 SEHNR, CDR2 FQNEAQ (reference sequence). Trimming took off 1 base at V and 2 bases at J, with 8 bases between the two ends. The CDR3 totals 14 residues. The DNA of the CDR3 is TGTGCCAGCAGCTTAGGGCAGTCTCAAGAGACCCAGTACTTC. Translating it yields CASSLGQSQETQYF. The whole variable domain, remainder taken from reference TRBV7-9 and TRBJ2-5, is DTGVSQNPRHKITKRGQNVTFRCDPISEHNRLYWYRQTLGQGPEFLTYFQNEAQLEKSRLLSDRFSAERPKGSFSTLEIQRTEQGDSAMYLCASSLGQSQETQYFGPGTRLLVL.

The genes are TRBV5-1 and TRBJ2-1, with 8 bases fitting TRBD2. With 4 bases clipped from V and 2 bases from J, the junction kept 11 bases outside the gene matches. This CDR3 contains 17 residues. CDR1 and CDR2 (germline): SGHRS, YFSETQ. This CDR3 reads CASSTQTSAITYNEQFF. In DNA form, the CDR3 reads TGCGCCAGCAGCACCCAGACTAGCGCCATTACCTACAATGAGCAGTTCTTC.

The chain joins TRBV19 to TRBJ2-7, with D maybe TRBD2 (5 bases). CDR3 length: 13 residues. CDR1 is LNHDA and CDR2 is SQIVND in the germline V gene (reference sequence). V was trimmed by 5 bases and J by 5 bases, leaving 13 bases between them. In nucleotides, the CDR3 is TGTGCCAGTAGTCCACGGACTGGGGACGAGCAGTACTTC. This translates into CASSPRTGDEQYF. Full variable domain (outside the CDR3, taken from reference TRBV19 and TRBJ2-7): DGGITQSPKYLFRKEGQNVTLSCEQNLNHDAMYWYRQDPGQGLRLIYYSQIVNDFQKGDIAEGYSVSREKKESFPLTVTSAQKNPTAFYLCASSPRTGDEQYFGPGTRLTVT.

This clone was detected ten times or more. The chain carries TRBV4-1 and TRBJ2-1, with 7 bases aligning to TRBD2. Germline trimming cut 2 bases from V and 3 bases from J; bases unmatched to any gene: 10. CDR1 is MGHRA and CDR2 is YSYEKL in the germline V gene. CDR3 length: 17 amino acids. CDR3 in DNA: TGCGCCAGCAGCCAATGGGCGGGAGTCATAGACTACAATGAGCAGTTCTTC. This encodes CASSQWAGVIDYNEQFF.

The chain joins TRBV28 to TRBJ2-7, with D possibly matching TRBD2 (6 bases). Between the trimmed V and J ends, which lost 5 bases and 3 bases, there was a span of 11 bases. Germline CDR1 MDHEN, CDR2 SYDVKM. CDR3 size: 13 residues. CDR3 loop: CASSTDGGYEQYF. For the CDR3, the DNA is TGTGCCAGCAGTACGGACGGGGGCTACGAGCAGTACTTC.

The V gene is TRBV9, the J gene TRBJ2-5, with a weak D call TRBD2 (6 bases). The CDR3 runs to 15 residues. From germline, CDR1 is SGDLS and CDR2 YYNGEE. V was pared by 3 bases and J by 3 bases, with 15 bases between. CDR3 DNA sequence: TGTGCCAGCAGCGGGACGGGACTGACTAAAGAGACCCAGTACTTC. Translating gives CASSGTGLTKETQYF.

There are a few counts of this clone. The V call is TRBV27, the J call TRBJ2-1; a weak D match, TRBD2 (6 bases). The V and J ends lost 5 bases and 7 bases respectively, with 21 bases between them. The germline V gene has CDR1 MNHEY and CDR2 SMNVEV (reference sequence). This CDR3 contains 16 residues. This CDR3 is CASSPAGLAAGNEQFF. CDR3 sequence (DNA): TGTGCCAGCAGTCCCGCAGGGTTAGCGGCGGGGAATGAGCAGTTCTTC.

In DNA, the CDR3 is TGTGCCAGCAAGGGCGGGGTGGGCACCGGGGAGCTGTTTTTT. It codes for CASKGGVGTGELFF. V usage is TRBV2 and J usage is TRBJ2-2; D possibly corresponds to TRBD2 (6 bases). CDR3 size: 14 residues. The V end was cut by 7 bases, the J end by 4 bases, with 13 bases between. CDR1 SNHLY and CDR2 FYNNEI come from the germline V gene.

Only a few counts were recorded for this clone. V is TRBV19 and J is TRBJ1-5, with a possible D match to TRBD1 (6 bases). V gave up 1 base and J gave up 3 bases, with 13 bases separating them. This CDR3 spans 16 amino acids. Germline lookup yields CDR1 LNHDA and CDR2 SQIVND (reference sequence). The CDR3 loop reads CASSIGVGGANQPQHF. CDR3 DNA sequence: TGTGCCAGTAGTATAGGGGTAGGGGGGGCCAATCAGCCCCAGCATTTT.

The chain is built from TRBV7-2 and TRBJ2-1, with 9 bases that match TRBD2. CDR3 length equals 16 residues. V lost 4 bases to trimming and J lost 12 bases; unmatched junction nucleotides: 16. Germline-derived CDR1 and CDR2 are SGHTA and FQGNSA. The chain's CDR3 is CASSSDLWTSVLGQFF. CDR3 DNA sequence: TGTGCCAGCAGCTCCGATTTGTGGACTAGCGTCTTAGGGCAGTTCTTC.

CDR3: CASSARGRGTSTDTQYF. The CDR3 region has the DNA TGTGCCAGCAGTGCCAGAGGGAGGGGGACTAGCACAGATACGCAGTATTTT. The chain joins TRBV6-1 to TRBJ2-3, with a tentative D call TRBD2 (7 bases). V dropped 4 bases and J dropped 0 bases, with 17 bases sitting between them. The CDR3 has 17 amino acids. Per germline, CDR1 MNHNS and CDR2 SASEGT.

In this sample, this clone turned up a few times. The chain uses TRBV4-1 and TRBJ1-2; TRBD1 matches 9 bases. V gave up 4 bases and J gave up 8 bases; unmatched junction bases: 14. The germline V gene has CDR1 MGHRA and CDR2 YSYEKL. This CDR3 is built from 16 residues. This CDR3 is CASSLGTGSDGGGYTF. CDR3 bases: TGCGCCAGCAGCCTCGGGACAGGGAGTGATGGGGGCGGCTACACCTTC.

V usage is TRBV10-1 and J usage is TRBJ2-7, with 7 nucleotides matching TRBD1. The CDR3 covers 14 residues. CDR1 is WNHNN, CDR2 SYGVQD, per germline (reference sequence). J lost 6 bases, V lost 2 bases, and 7 bases had no gene match. The CDR3 loop is CASSETHNRGEQYF. In DNA, the CDR3 is TGCGCCAGCAGTGAGACACACAACAGGGGCGAGCAGTACTTC.